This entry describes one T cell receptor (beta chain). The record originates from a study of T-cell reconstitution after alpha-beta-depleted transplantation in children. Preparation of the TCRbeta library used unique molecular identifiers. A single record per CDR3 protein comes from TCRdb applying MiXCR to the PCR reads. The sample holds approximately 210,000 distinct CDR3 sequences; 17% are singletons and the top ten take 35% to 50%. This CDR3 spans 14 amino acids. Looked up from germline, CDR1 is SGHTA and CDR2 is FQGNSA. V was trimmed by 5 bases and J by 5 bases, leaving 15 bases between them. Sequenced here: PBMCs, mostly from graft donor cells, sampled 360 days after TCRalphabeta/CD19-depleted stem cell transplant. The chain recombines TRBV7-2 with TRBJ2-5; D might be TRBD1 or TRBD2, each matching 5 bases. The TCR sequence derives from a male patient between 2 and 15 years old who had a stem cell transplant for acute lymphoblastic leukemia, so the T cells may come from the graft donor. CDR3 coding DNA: TGTGCCAGCAGCCGGGGCGCCGGAGTGGAGACCCAGTACTTC. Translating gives CASSRGAGVETQYF.